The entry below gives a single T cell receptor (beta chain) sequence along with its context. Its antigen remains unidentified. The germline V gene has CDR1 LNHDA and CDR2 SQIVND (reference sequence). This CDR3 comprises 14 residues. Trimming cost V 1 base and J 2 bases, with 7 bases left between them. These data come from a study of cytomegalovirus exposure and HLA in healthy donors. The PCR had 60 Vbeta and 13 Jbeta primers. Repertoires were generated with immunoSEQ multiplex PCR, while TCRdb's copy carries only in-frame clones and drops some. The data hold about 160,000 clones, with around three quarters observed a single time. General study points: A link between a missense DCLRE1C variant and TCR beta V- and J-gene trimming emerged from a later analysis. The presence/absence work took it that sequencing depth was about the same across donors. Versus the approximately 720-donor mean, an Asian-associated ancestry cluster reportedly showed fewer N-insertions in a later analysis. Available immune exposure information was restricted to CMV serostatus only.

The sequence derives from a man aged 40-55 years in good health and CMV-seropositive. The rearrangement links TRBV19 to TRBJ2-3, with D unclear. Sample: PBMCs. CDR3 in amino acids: CASSIGLPTDTQYF. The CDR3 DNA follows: TGTGCCAGTAGTATAGGCCTACCCACAGATACGCAGTATTTT. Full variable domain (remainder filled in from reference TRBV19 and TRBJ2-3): DGGITQSPKYLFRKEGQNVTLSCEQNLNHDAMYWYRQDPGQGLRLIYYSQIVNDFQKGDIAEGYSVSREKKESFPLTVTSAQKNPTAFYLCASSIGLPTDTQYFGPGTRLTVL.